The present TCR beta chain was sequenced within a study of spatial heterogeneity in lung cancer. At the level of the study: At a median of roughly 2 years after resection, follow-up PBMC samples were sequenced when available.

Germline values: CDR1 MGHDK, CDR2 SYGVNS. This CDR3 spans 15 amino acids. Germline trimming cut 3 bases from V and 5 bases from J; bases unmatched to any gene: 6. The time point: blood at routine non-recurrence follow-up after resection. This clonotype was seen a handful of times. TCRdb recomputed calls from the 5' RACE reads with MiXCR, one row per CDR3 protein. The data show about 120,000 distinct CDR3 sequences, 10% to 11% seen once. This sequence was found in a female donor with early-stage non-small cell lung cancer. The chain links TRBV25-1 to TRBJ2-3, with 9 bases matching TRBD2. Here the sequenced sample was PBMCs, taken at follow-up. CDR3 protein: CASSELAGEVDTQYF. The CDR3 coding sequence is TGTGCCAGCAGTGAGTTAGCGGGAGAGGTAGATACGCAGTATTTT.